The 20 T cell receptor beta chains listed next were all sequenced from one sample in a study of siplizumab effects on memory and regulatory T cells. TCRdb's copy holds only in-frame clones and misses some; the assay was immunoSEQ multiplex PCR. The repertoire has around 100,000 clones, approximately 90% of them found once; the top ten carry more than 0.95%. Sequencing input: CD4+ T cells sorted from blood. Receptors were obtained from a human donor in good health.

The CDR3 loop reads CASSAGGRAEAFF. DNA for the CDR3: TGTGCCAGCAGCGCAGGGGGCCGGGCTGAAGCTTTCTTT. This chain joins TRBV11-3 and TRBJ1-1; 8 nucleotides align to TRBD1. Germline assignment: CDR1 SGHNT and CDR2 YENEEA. The CDR3 runs to 13 residues. Trimming at V came to 5 bases and at J to 6 bases, leaving 5 bases not matched to a gene.

The chain recombines TRBV19 with TRBJ1-5, with 9 bases that match TRBD1. Trimming took 3 bases from V and 6 from J; bases not matched to a gene: 3. The CDR3 is 14 residues long. Germline assignment: CDR1 LNHDA and CDR2 SQIVND (reference sequence). CDR3 sequence reads: CASSMGQGSQPQHF. In DNA form, the CDR3 reads TGTGCCAGTAGTATGGGACAGGGCAGTCAGCCCCAGCATTTT.

The V gene is TRBV6-6, the J gene TRBJ2-1; weak D call: TRBD2 (5 bases). V was trimmed by 8 bases and J by 0 bases, leaving 11 bases between them. This CDR3 has 14 amino acids. Per the germline V gene, CDR1 is MNHNY and CDR2 is SVGAGI (reference sequence). Written as DNA, the CDR3 is TGTGCCAGCCGATCCCGGGACTCCTACAATGAGCAGTTCTTC. This gives the protein CASRSRDSYNEQFF.

This sequence joins TRBV7-2 and TRBJ2-1, with D unresolved. The CDR3 totals 14 residues. The germline V gene has CDR1 SGHTA and CDR2 FQGNSA. V lost 1 base and J lost 9, with 13 bases in between. The CDR3 here is CASSLERWLSEQFF. Here the CDR3 DNA reads TGTGCCAGCAGCTTAGAAAGATGGTTGAGTGAGCAGTTCTTC.

This clone came up once. The rearrangement links TRBV18 to TRBJ1-5, with TRBD1 identical over 7 bases. This CDR3 has 15 amino acids. Per germline, CDR1 KGHSH and CDR2 LQKENI. With 3 bases clipped from V and 0 bases from J, the junction kept 2 bases outside the gene matches. In DNA, the CDR3 is TGTGCCAGCTCACCCGGGACAGCTAGCAATCAGCCCCAGCATTTT. As protein: CASSPGTASNQPQHF.

The J gene is TRBJ1-5, the V gene TRBV5-1; the D gene is possibly TRBD1 (5 bases). The germline V gene encodes CDR1 SGHRS and CDR2 YFSETQ. There are 15 residues in the CDR3. The V end was cut by 2 bases, the J end by 2 bases, with 11 bases between. DNA of the CDR3: TGCGCCAGCAGCTTAGGGGCGACAGGCAATCAGCCCCAGCATTTT. It is translated as CASSLGATGNQPQHF. Full variable domain (remainder filled in from reference TRBV5-1 and TRBJ1-5): KAGVTQTPRYLIKTRGQQVTLSCSPISGHRSVSWYQQTPGQGLQFLFEYFSETQRNKGNFPGRFSGRQFSNSRSEMNVSTLELGDSALYLCASSLGATGNQPQHFGDGTRLSIL.

CDR3 sequence reads: CASSQGKGYLHNEQFF. The CDR3 region has the DNA TGTGCCAGCAGCCAAGGGAAGGGCTATCTGCACAATGAGCAGTTCTTC. This chain links TRBV14 with TRBJ2-1; D is ambiguous. The CDR3 consists of 16 residues. Germline CDR1 is SGHDN and CDR2 is FVKESK. V was cut by 1 base and J by 5 bases, with 15 bases left in between.

V gene TRBV5-1 combines with J gene TRBJ1-2; the D gene is possibly TRBD1 (6 bases). V lost 4 bases to trimming and J lost 2 bases, with 18 bases between them. CDR1 is SGHRS and CDR2 is YFSETQ in the germline V gene. The CDR3 consists of 16 residues. This chain's CDR3 is CASSRSRGGGNYGYTF. CDR3 coding DNA: TGCGCCAGCAGCCGGTCCCGGGGAGGGGGAAACTATGGCTACACCTTC.

This clone came up once. The J gene is TRBJ1-2, the V gene TRBV5-1; 8 positions agree with TRBD1. The CDR3 is 15 residues long. Germline CDR1 and CDR2: SGHRS and YFSETQ. V gave up 5 bases and J gave up 6 bases; unmatched junction bases: 12. The CDR3 protein is CASRSKDREGHGYTF. The CDR3 DNA reads TGCGCCAGCAGGTCAAAGGACAGGGAAGGTCATGGCTACACCTTC.

The chain uses TRBV18 and TRBJ1-1; D is unclear. There are 12 residues in the CDR3. The germline gives CDR1 KGHSH, CDR2 LQKENI. The V gene lost 3 bases and the J gene lost 7 bases, with 9 bases spanning the gap. The CDR3 nucleotides are TGTGCCAGCTCACCCCCATCGGTTGAAGCTTTCTTT. Protein sequence: CASSPPSVEAFF.

The J gene is TRBJ1-4, the V gene TRBV6-5; tentative D call: TRBD1 (5 bases). Germline-derived CDR1 and CDR2 are MNHEY and SVGAGI. The CDR3 totals 15 residues. Between the trimmed V and J ends, which lost 5 bases and 0 bases, there was a span of 10 bases. CDR3 sequence: CASSLDTATNEKLFF. CDR3 sequence (DNA): TGTGCCAGCAGTCTGGACACTGCAACTAATGAAAAACTGTTTTTT.

The chain combines TRBV12-5 with TRBJ2-5, with 11 bases that match TRBD2. J gave up 4 bases and V 1 base, and 17 bases lay outside the gene matches. The germline V gene has CDR1 LGHNT and CDR2 FRNRAP. The length of the CDR3 is 20 residues. The CDR3 spells CASGLGLAGGPSGKGETQYF. For the CDR3, the DNA is TGTGCTAGTGGTTTGGGGCTAGCGGGAGGACCCTCCGGGAAAGGAGAGACCCAGTACTTC.

The rearrangement uses TRBV28 and TRBJ2-7; no definite D call. Between the trimmed V and J ends, which lost 7 bases and 1 base, there was a span of 17 bases. Germline CDR1 is MDHEN and CDR2 is SYDVKM. The CDR3 runs 15 residues. The CDR3 here is CASTIWLLLSYEQYF. DNA for the CDR3: TGTGCCAGCACTATTTGGCTCCTCTTATCCTACGAGCAGTACTTC. The variable domain in full, with the rest retrieved from reference TRBV28 and TRBJ2-7, is DVKVTQSSRYLVKRTGEKVFLECVQDMDHENMFWYRQDPGLGLRLIYFSYDVKMKEKGDIPEGYSVSREKKERFSLILESASTNQTSMYLCASTIWLLLSYEQYFGPGTRLTVT.

The gene calls are TRBV7-2 and TRBJ2-1; 10 nucleotides align to TRBD2. With V trimmed by 5 bases and J by 2 bases, 6 bases remained unmatched. CDR1 is SGHTA and CDR2 is FQGNSA in the germline V gene. The length of the CDR3 is 16 residues. The CDR3 DNA is TGTGCCAGCAGCCTCTACCTAGCGGGAGCCTACAATGAGCAGTTCTTC. This translates into CASSLYLAGAYNEQFF.

The chain recombines TRBV12-5 with TRBJ1-3; weak D call: TRBD1 (5 bases). From germline, CDR1 is LGHNT and CDR2 FRNRAP. Trimming pared 1 base from V and 2 bases from J, leaving 9 bases between. The CDR3 has 15 amino acids. The CDR3, as DNA: TGTGCTAGTGGTTTGGACAGGCCGGCTGGAAACACCATATATTTT. This translates into CASGLDRPAGNTIYF.

The chain uses TRBV6-6 and TRBJ2-5; possibly TRBD1 or TRBD2 for D (5 bases each). The CDR3 length is 13 residues. The germline V gene encodes CDR1 MNHNY and CDR2 SVGAGI (reference sequence). V lost 2 bases and J 5 bases, leaving 9 bases between the germline ends. The CDR3 coding sequence is TGTGCCAGCAGTTACACCGGGGCCGAGACCCAGTACTTC. This gives the protein CASSYTGAETQYF.

The chain combines TRBV2 with TRBJ2-3; 11 nucleotides agree with TRBD2. Germline CDR1 SNHLY, CDR2 FYNNEI. V dropped 7 bases and J dropped 2; count of bases not matched to a gene: 5. This CDR3 region has 15 residues. CDR3 sequence reads: CASNTLAGATDTQYF. DNA for the CDR3: TGTGCCAGCAACACACTAGCGGGGGCCACAGATACGCAGTATTTT.

This chain uses TRBV18 with TRBJ2-2; 9 nucleotides line up with TRBD1. With 3 bases clipped from V and 6 bases from J, the junction kept 5 bases outside the gene matches. This CDR3 region has 15 residues. Looked up from germline, CDR1 is KGHSH and CDR2 is LQKENI. CDR3 DNA: TGTGCCAGCTCACCTGGGACAGGGAGGTCCGGGGAGCTGTTTTTT. Translated: CASSPGTGRSGELFF. The whole variable domain, filled in from reference TRBV18 and TRBJ2-2, reads NAGVMQNPRHLVRRRGQEARLRCSPMKGHSHVYWYRQLPEEGLKFMVYLQKENIIDESGMPKERFSAEFPKEGPSILRIQQVVRGDSAAYFCASSPGTGRSGELFFGEGSRLTVL.

The chain carries TRBV7-9 and TRBJ2-7, with no clear D. Trimming took off 2 bases at V and 1 base at J, with 9 bases between the two ends. Germline values: CDR1 SEHNR, CDR2 FQNEAQ (reference sequence). CDR3 length: 14 residues. The CDR3 spells CASSLSRTSYEQYF. The CDR3 nucleotides are TGTGCCAGCAGCTTAAGTCGAACATCCTACGAGCAGTACTTC.

The chain recombines TRBV18 with TRBJ2-5, with TRBD1 identical over 7 bases. Germline V gene sequence: CDR1 KGHSH, CDR2 LQKENI. The V segment lost 4 bases and the J segment 2 bases; nucleotides outside the gene matches: 1. The CDR3 length is 13 residues. Here the CDR3 reads CASSQGQQETQYF. The CDR3 coding sequence is TGTGCCAGCTCACAGGGACAGCAAGAGACCCAGTACTTC.